The sequence of this TCR beta chain was determined in a study of T-cell memory formation after mild COVID-19. Each CDR3 protein gets one entry after TCRdb re-called the 5' RACE reads with MiXCR. Of roughly 68,000 distinct CDR3 sequences listed, 16% were seen once; the top ten hold around 31%. Between the trimmed V and J ends, which lost 3 bases and 3 bases, there was a span of 9 bases. Germline V gene data show CDR1 as SEHNR and CDR2 as FQNEAQ (reference sequence). This CDR3 has 13 residues. A few counts support this clonotype. This clonotype was sampled from an adult woman who had mild COVID-19 (a few samples of this study predate the infection). Cell type and time point are not known. The V gene is TRBV7-9, the J gene TRBJ2-7; D call uncertain. The sequencing input was PBMCs or a T cell subset sorted from them (not recorded which). DNA of the CDR3: TGTGCCAGCAGCTTTTCGACGGACTACGAGCAGTACTTC. It encodes CASSFSTDYEQYF.